Listed here is a single TCR beta chain. Antigen specificity is unknown. The sample belongs to a study of T cell responses to AZD1222 COVID-19 vaccine. Study observations and caveats: It should be noted that donors were predominantly white British and more often female, and clonal diversity was possibly underestimated.

Sequencing used immunoSEQ multiplex PCR; TCRdb keeps in-frame clones, though not all of them. The sample yields under 150,000 clones, roughly 90% seen once. The CDR3 sequence is 17 residues long. V lost 5 bases, J lost 1 base, and 11 bases stayed unmatched. Germline V gene data show CDR1 as LGHDT and CDR2 as YNNKEL (reference sequence). The TCR sequence derives from an adult in good health. The chain recombines TRBV3-1 (or the pseudogene TRBV3-2) with TRBJ1-5; TRBD1 agrees at 7 bases. The starting material was peripheral blood, obtained on day 0 of AZD1222 vaccination. In DNA, the CDR3 is TGTGCCAGCAGCGTAGGACAGGAGGTTATGAGCAATCAGCCCCAGCATTTT. Its translation is CASSVGQEVMSNQPQHF.